These T cell receptor beta chains were read from a single sample in a study of chemoradiotherapy in HPV16-positive cancers. The method was immunoSEQ multiplex PCR; TCRdb's version includes in-frame clones alone and lacks a portion of them. This table has tens of thousands of clones, about 90% appearing once. Source: blood, taken from a patient who underwent chemoradiotherapy. These receptor sequences come from a human donor with HPV-associated anogenital cancer. CDR3s include the opening cysteine and the closing phenylalanine or tryptophan. A D gene is named only where the DNA matches it firmly. The size field is filled for only some rows; it gives once, few, many or a size class.

D	V	J	size	CDR3	DNA
NA	TRBV15	TRBJ1-1	NA	CATSRDLSSEIEAFF	TGTGCCACCAGCAGAGATCTAAGCTCAGAGATTGAAGCTTTCTTT
NA	TRBV6-4	TRBJ1-2	NA	CASSERLRAGYTF	TGTGCCAGCAGTGAGAGACTAAGGGCCGGCTACACCTTC
TRBD1	TRBV9	TRBJ1-4	NA	CASSARQGAGEKLFF	TGTGCCAGCAGCGCAAGACAGGGGGCAGGCGAAAAACTGTTTTTT
TRBD1	TRBV27	TRBJ2-2	few	CASSRTGNTGELFF	TGTGCCAGCAGTCGGACAGGGAACACCGGGGAGCTGTTTTTT
NA	TRBV7-9	TRBJ1-3	NA	CASSPLRALRSGNTIYF	TGTGCCAGCAGCCCCCTCCGGGCCTTGAGGTCGGGAAACACCATATATTTT
NA	TRBV25-1	TRBJ1-2	NA	CASSAPGRTHGYTF	TGTGCCAGCAGTGCCCCCGGGAGGACCCATGGCTACACCTTC
NA	TRBV9	TRBJ2-3	NA	CASSVVPSADTQYF	TGTGCCAGCAGCGTAGTTCCAAGCGCAGATACGCAGTATTTT
NA	TRBV7-2	TRBJ2-3	NA	CASSSFKVPTVDTQYF	TGTGCCAGCAGCTCCTTCAAAGTACCCACAGTGGATACGCAGTATTTT
NA	TRBV7-2	TRBJ1-1	NA	CASSLSIGITEAFF	TGTGCCAGCAGCTTATCTATCGGGATCACTGAAGCTTTCTTT
NA	TRBV5-1	TRBJ2-2	NA	CASSRYRNTGELFF	TGCGCCAGCAGCAGATACAGGAACACCGGGGAGCTGTTTTTT
NA	TRBV5-1	TRBJ1-2	NA	CASSPSVEIYGYTF	TGCGCCAGCAGCCCGTCGGTTGAGATCTATGGCTACACCTTC
TRBD1	TRBV27	TRBJ1-2	NA	CASSATGEYGYTF	TGTGCCAGCAGTGCGACAGGGGAGTACGGCTACACCTTC
NA	TRBV5-6	TRBJ2-6	NA	CASSLVGTYNVLTF	TGTGCCAGCAGCTTGGTTGGGACGTACAACGTCCTGACTTTC
TRBD1	TRBV5-6	TRBJ2-7	NA	CASSFRGQAYYEQYF	TGTGCCAGCAGCTTTCGGGGACAGGCCTACTACGAGCAGTACTTC
TRBD1	TRBV27	TRBJ2-6	NA	CASSPLAGDRGQAGANVLTF	TGTGCCAGCAGTCCCCTCGCGGGCGACAGGGGGCAGGCTGGGGCCAACGTCCTGACTTTC
NA	TRBV18	TRBJ2-7	NA	CASSLTAYYEQYF	TGTGCCAGCTCACTAACTGCCTACTACGAGCAGTACTTC
TRBD1	TRBV28	TRBJ2-5	once	CASSLGGTGGETQYF	TGTGCCAGCAGTTTAGGTGGGACAGGGGGAGAGACCCAGTACTTC
NA	TRBV19	TRBJ1-2	NA	CASSWAGMNYGYTF	TGTGCCAGTAGTTGGGCAGGGATGAACTATGGCTACACCTTC
NA	TRBV19	TRBJ1-5	few	CASSRGGGSNQPQHF	TGTGCCAGCAGTAGGGGCGGGGGCAGCAATCAGCCCCAGCATTTT
NA	TRBV7-9	TRBJ2-7	NA	CASSLESSGAYEQYF	TGTGCCAGCAGCTTAGAGAGTTCGGGGGCCTACGAGCAGTACTTC
NA	TRBV5-1	TRBJ2-7	NA	CASSPPRVAIYEQYF	TGCGCCAGCAGCCCACCAAGAGTGGCTATCTACGAGCAGTACTTC
NA	TRBV19	TRBJ2-1	NA	CASAGWGMNNEQFF	TGTGCCAGTGCGGGTTGGGGAATGAACAATGAGCAGTTCTTC
NA	TRBV6-5	TRBJ2-2	NA	CASSYLGRGNTGELFF	TGTGCCAGCAGTTACTTAGGGCGGGGGAACACCGGGGAGCTGTTTTTT
TRBD1	TRBV6-1	TRBJ1-5	NA	CASSPGTGYGQPQHF	TGTGCCAGCAGTCCCGGGACAGGGTACGGTCAGCCCCAGCATTTT
TRBD1	TRBV5-8	TRBJ1-5	NA	CASSLGQTGQPQHF	TGTGCCAGCAGCTTGGGGCAGACAGGGCAGCCCCAGCATTTT
TRBD2	TRBV11-1	TRBJ2-3	once	CASSESGGAGGDTQYF	TGTGCCAGCAGCGAGAGCGGGGGGGCTGGGGGAGATACGCAGTATTTT
NA	TRBV29-1	TRBJ2-1	NA	CSVDRPPRGEQFF	TGCAGCGTTGACAGGCCTCCGAGGGGAGAGCAGTTCTTC
NA	TRBV2	TRBJ1-2	NA	CASSEWPREGYTF	TGTGCCAGCAGTGAGTGGCCGCGGGAGGGCTACACCTTC
NA	TRBV9	TRBJ1-3	NA	CASSGVRRTSSGNTIYF	TGTGCCAGCAGCGGGGTACGACGGACTAGCTCTGGAAACACCATATATTTT
NA	TRBV27	TRBJ1-6	NA	CASSLIGGSPLHF	TGTGCCAGCAGTTTAATCGGGGGTTCACCCCTCCACTTT
NA	TRBV21-1	TRBJ1-2	NA	CASSKGLRGREGYTF	TGTGCCAGCAGCAAGGGTTTACGGGGGAGAGAGGGCTACACCTTC
NA	TRBV7-6	TRBJ2-1	NA	CASSLVREGAGNEQFF	TGTGCCAGCAGCTTAGTTAGGGAGGGGGCGGGCAATGAGCAGTTCTTC
TRBD2	TRBV5-6	TRBJ2-1	NA	CASSDTSGLAAYNEQFF	TGTGCCAGCAGCGATACCTCGGGACTAGCGGCCTACAATGAGCAGTTCTTC
NA	TRBV7-8	TRBJ1-1	NA	CASSLVGGSNTEAFF	TGTGCCAGCAGCTTAGTCGGGGGATCGAACACTGAAGCTTTCTTT
NA	TRBV30	TRBJ2-1	NA	CAWSVRPSHEQFF	TGTGCCTGGAGTGTACGACCCTCCCATGAGCAGTTCTTC
TRBD1	TRBV18	TRBJ1-1	NA	CASSLTLDRANTEAFF	TGTGCCAGCTCACTGACCCTTGACAGGGCCAACACTGAAGCTTTCTTT
NA	TRBV2	TRBJ1-1	NA	CASSVRGLGEAFF	TGTGCCAGCAGTGTACGGGGGCTTGGTGAAGCTTTCTTT
TRBD1	TRBV7-2	TRBJ1-5	NA	CASSLEQGANQPQHF	TGTGCCAGCAGCTTAGAACAGGGGGCGAATCAGCCCCAGCATTTT
NA	TRBV29-1	TRBJ1-1	NA	CSVESTAGAEAFF	TGCAGCGTTGAATCCACGGCGGGCGCTGAAGCTTTCTTT
NA	TRBV2	TRBJ1-5	few	CASSGPGPQPQHF	TGTGCCAGCAGTGGACCAGGTCCGCAGCCCCAGCATTTT
NA	TRBV2	TRBJ2-2	once	CASIGQTTGELFF	TGTGCCAGCATAGGACAGACCACCGGGGAGCTGTTTTTT
NA	TRBV7-8	TRBJ2-3	NA	CASSAQGPRDTQYF	TGTGCCAGCAGCGCCCAGGGTCCTCGGGATACGCAGTATTTT
TRBD1	TRBV29-1	TRBJ1-2	once	CSVEVPGTGDIF	TGCAGCGTTGAAGTTCCCGGGACAGGGGATATCTTC
NA	TRBV18	TRBJ1-1	NA	CASSPSAEIIRTEAFF	TGTGCCAGCTCACCCTCGGCCGAGATTATCAGGACTGAAGCTTTCTTT
NA	TRBV5-4	TRBJ1-1	NA	CASSPATDLNTEAFF	TGTGCCAGCAGCCCAGCGACCGATTTGAACACTGAAGCTTTCTTT
NA	TRBV19	TRBJ1-2	NA	CASSIGESANYGYTF	TGTGCCAGTAGTATTGGGGAGTCGGCTAACTATGGCTACACCTTC
NA	TRBV5-6	TRBJ2-5	NA	CASSLSRRLYQETQYF	TGTGCCAGCAGCTTATCTCGTCGCCTGTACCAAGAGACCCAGTACTTC
NA	TRBV6-4	TRBJ1-1	NA	CASSDRHGGSEAFF	TGTGCCAGCAGTGACCGACATGGGGGCAGTGAAGCTTTCTTT
NA	TRBV7-2	TRBJ2-7	NA	CASSLVQVRYEQYF	TGTGCCAGCAGCTTAGTACAGGTTAGGTACGAGCAGTACTTC
NA	TRBV6-5	TRBJ2-1	NA	CASSYIPTDNEQFF	TGTGCCAGCAGTTACATCCCGACAGACAATGAGCAGTTCTTC